This TCR beta chain came from a study of identifying expanded T cells in peripheral blood. TCRdb's copy holds only in-frame clones and misses some; the assay was immunoSEQ multiplex PCR. The sample contains some 97,000 clones, approximately 89% of which appear only once. Study observations and caveats: Differentially abundant clones: around 1.2 between replicates, about 15 at around 15 days, around 20 at four. Approximately two-week clone count variance significantly increased as total template count grew.

To note about this clone: The antigen is not known.

The sequence derives from a person aged 18 to 75 in good health. Source material: blood.

CDR3 DNA sequence: TGTGCCAGCAGCGCCGAGCAGATCCAGTTCTTC. Protein product: CASSAEQIQFF. The gene calls are TRBV7-9 and TRBJ2-1; D is uncertain. Germline values: CDR1 SEHNR, CDR2 FQNEAQ (reference sequence). V shed 5 bases and J shed 13 bases, with 12 bases lying between them. The CDR3 runs to 11 residues.